This entry lists 25 T cell receptor beta chains sequenced from one sample in a study of response to subunit inactivated influenza vaccine. TCRdb fed the RT-PCR reads into MiXCR, producing one record per CDR3 protein. The top ten hold around 10% of the sample, which has roughly 570,000 distinct CDR3 sequences, around 15% seen once. Sequenced material: PBMCs from blood, taken 11 to 12 days after vaccination. These receptors were collected from a man aged 50-59 years who received an inactivated influenza vaccine.

This clonotype has at least ten counts. Relative to the germline gene, one junction end is altered; a read error may explain this. V is TRBV5-1 and J is TRBJ1-4; D remains unclear. Looked up from germline, CDR1 is SGHRS and CDR2 is YFSETQ. This CDR3 contains 14 residues. CDR3 region: CASSPGATNEKLFF. CDR3 bases: TGTGCCAGCAGTCCCGGGGCAACTAATGAAAAACTGTTTTTT.

This clonotype was observed a handful of times. The rearrangement links TRBV9 to TRBJ1-1, with D possibly matching TRBD1 (5 bases). This CDR3 comprises 16 residues. The V gene lost 4 bases and the J gene lost 4 bases, with 20 bases spanning the gap. In germline, CDR1 is SGDLS, CDR2 YYNGEE. The CDR3 loop is CASSPPAGRGVTEAFF. In DNA form, the CDR3 reads TGTGCCAGCAGCCCCCCGGCAGGGCGGGGTGTCACTGAAGCTTTCTTT. The complete variable domain, with remaining parts taken from reference TRBV9 and TRBJ1-1, reads DSGVTQTPKHLITATGQRVTLRCSPRSGDLSVYWYQQSLDQGLQFLIQYYNGEERAKGNILERFSAQQFPDLHSELNLSSLELGDSALYFCASSPPAGRGVTEAFFGQGTRLTVV.

In its sample, this clonotype was seen a few times. The CDR3 does not close with the conserved phenylalanine or tryptophan, likely indicating a read error. The J gene is TRBJ2-1, the V gene TRBV10-3; 8 bases fit TRBD2. The CDR3 length is 15 residues. V was pared by 6 bases and J by 7 bases, with 11 bases of the junction left unmatched. Germline CDR1 ENHRY, CDR2 SYGVKD. The CDR3 region has the DNA TGTGCCATCAGATCTAGCGGGCAAACCGGGAATGAGCAGTTCTTA. It translates to CAIRSSGQTGNEQFL.

The gene calls are TRBV4-2 and TRBJ2-1, with TRBD1 as a possible D gene (6 bases). Trimming removed 3 bases from V and 15 bases from J, with 18 bases in between. This CDR3 spans 13 amino acids. Germline V gene sequence: CDR1 LGHNA, CDR2 YNFKEQ. In nucleotides, the CDR3 is TGTGCCAGCAGCCAGGAACAGGGCGGTGGGCTGTTCTTC. Translation gives CASSQEQGGGLFF.

Only a few counts were recorded for this clonotype. The rearrangement uses TRBV29-1 and TRBJ2-3; no clear D. The CDR3 contains 12 residues. CDR1 SQVTM and CDR2 ANQGSEA come from the germline V gene. Trimming stripped 1 base from V and 5 bases from J, with 7 bases between. CDR3 sequence (DNA): TGCAGCGTTGAAGTTACCGGAGATACGCAGTATTTT. It encodes CSVEVTGDTQYF.

Only a few counts were recorded for this clonotype. The chain employs TRBV2 and TRBJ2-1, with D tentatively TRBD2 (5 bases). V was clipped by 7 bases and J by 8 bases, with 15 bases between them. This CDR3 has 13 residues. Germline V gene data show CDR1 as SNHLY and CDR2 as FYNNEI. The CDR3 protein is CASNRYQRDEQFF. In DNA form, the CDR3 reads TGTGCCAGCAATCGGTACCAGAGGGATGAGCAGTTCTTC.

In this sample, this clonotype turned up a few times. The rearrangement uses TRBV20-1 and TRBJ2-1; either TRBD1 or TRBD2 may fit D (6 bases each). Between the trimmed V and J ends, which lost 5 bases and 6 bases, there was a span of 23 bases. The CDR3 has 16 amino acids. Germline assignment: CDR1 DFQATT and CDR2 SNEGSKA (reference sequence). CDR3 residues: CSAPRGSLGGINEQFF. The CDR3 DNA reads as TGCAGTGCTCCGAGGGGTAGTTTAGGGGGGATCAATGAGCAGTTCTTC.

The J gene is TRBJ2-3, the V gene TRBV6-1; D is possibly TRBD1 (6 bases). The CDR3 runs 15 residues. Germline V gives CDR1 MNHNS, CDR2 SASEGT. V was pared by 5 bases and J by 1 base, with 13 bases between. In nucleotides, the CDR3 is TGTGCCAGCAGTCCCCTTGGACAGCGCACAGATACGCAGTATTTT. Residues: CASSPLGQRTDTQYF.

The CDR3 DNA reads as TGTGCCAGCGGCAATTTGGCGGGGAGGGCCCACGAGCAGTACTTC. Translated, it gives CASGNLAGRAHEQYF. The chain joins TRBV12-3 or TRBV12-4 to TRBJ2-7; 7 positions match TRBD2. The trim removed 8 bases at V and 5 bases at J, leaving 15 bases unmatched. The CDR3 extends over 15 amino acids.

The chain carries TRBV7-9 and TRBJ2-7; D uncertain. V lost 0 bases and J lost 3, with 9 bases in between. Looked up from germline, CDR1 is SEHNR and CDR2 is FQNEAQ (reference sequence). This CDR3 spans 14 amino acids. This chain's CDR3 is CASSLAFVSYEQYF. In DNA, the CDR3 is TGTGCCAGCAGCTTAGCGTTCGTCAGCTACGAGCAGTACTTC.

V is TRBV20-1 and J is TRBJ1-6; D is unresolved. V dropped 4 bases and J dropped 8 bases, with 9 bases sitting between them. There are 12 residues in the CDR3. Per the germline V gene, CDR1 is DFQATT and CDR2 is SNEGSKA (reference sequence). In nucleotides, the CDR3 is TGCAGTGCTAATGGCGGAGATTCACCCCTCCACTTT. Its translation is CSANGGDSPLHF.

This clonotype occurred a few times. The rearrangement links TRBV2 to TRBJ1-4, with D uncertain. CDR1 is SNHLY, CDR2 FYNNEI, per germline. Trimming cost V 5 bases and J 4 bases, with 17 bases left between them. This CDR3 has 16 amino acids. CDR3 coding DNA: TGTGCCAGCAGTAAAAGGGCCCAGGCGAATAATGAAAAACTGTTTTTT. Its translation is CASSKRAQANNEKLFF.

There are a few counts of this clonotype. This chain joins TRBV20-1 and TRBJ2-1; D may be TRBD2 (5 bases). From germline, CDR1 is DFQATT and CDR2 SNEGSKA (reference sequence). Trimming removed 3 bases at V and 7 bases at J, with 13 bases between. CDR3 length equals 13 residues. CDR3 region: CSASEGVRNEQFF. CDR3 DNA sequence: TGCAGTGCTAGTGAGGGTGTGAGGAATGAGCAGTTCTTC.

The chain recombines TRBV5-5 with TRBJ2-3; 7 nucleotides line up with TRBD1. The V segment lost 5 bases and the J segment 2 bases; nucleotides outside the gene matches: 11. The CDR3 is made up of 16 amino acids. CDR1 SGHKS and CDR2 YYEKEE come from the germline V gene (reference sequence). In DNA, the CDR3 is TGTGCCAGCAGAAAAACAGGGGTGAGATCCACAGATACGCAGTATTTT. Encoded protein: CASRKTGVRSTDTQYF.

This clonotype was recorded a few times. This rearrangement joins TRBV28 to TRBJ2-2, with D possibly TRBD2 on 6 matching bases. Germline CDR1 MDHEN, CDR2 SYDVKM. There are 17 residues in the CDR3. Trimming shortened V by 4 bases and J by 1 base, and 16 bases separated the two germline ends. The CDR3 region is CASSSHPGLVNTGELFF. The CDR3 region has the DNA TGTGCCAGCAGTTCTCACCCGGGACTCGTGAACACCGGGGAGCTGTTTTTT.

This clonotype was seen ten or more times. This chain joins TRBV5-1 and TRBJ2-3, with D perhaps matching TRBD1 (5 bases). V was pared by 0 bases and J by 0 bases, with 8 bases between. CDR3 length equals 15 residues. From germline, CDR1 is SGHRS and CDR2 YFSETQ. The CDR3 sequence is CASSLAAGSTDTQYF. The CDR3 nucleotides are TGCGCCAGCAGCTTGGCGGCAGGGAGCACAGATACGCAGTATTTT.

This chain uses TRBV5-1 with TRBJ2-3; D possibly corresponds to TRBD2 (5 bases). The germline CDR1 and CDR2 sequences are SGHRS and YFSETQ. Trimming left V 0 bases short and J 3 bases short, with 17 bases between. CDR3 length equals 17 residues. CDR3: CASSLATDGVATDTQYF. CDR3 nucleotides: TGCGCCAGCAGCTTGGCCACGGACGGGGTTGCGACAGATACGCAGTATTTT.

This clonotype has only a few counts. V usage is TRBV30 and J usage is TRBJ1-1; no firm D call. This CDR3 is built from 14 residues. Germline V gives CDR1 GTSNPN, CDR2 SVGIG (reference sequence). Trimming left V 0 bases short and J 8 bases short, with 16 bases between. Here the CDR3 reads CAWSVGGRIREAFF. CDR3 nucleotide sequence: TGTGCCTGGAGTGTGGGAGGCCGAATCCGAGAAGCTTTCTTT.

The table lists this clonotype with a few counts. CDR3 protein: CSARDTGGQGYTF. CDR3 bases: TGCAGTGCTAGAGATACAGGGGGCCAAGGCTACACCTTC. The chain combines TRBV20-1 with TRBJ1-2; 9 positions agree with TRBD1. The CDR3 is 13 amino acids. The junction had 4 bases not matched to a gene; V was cut back by 0 bases and J by 8 bases. Germline lookup yields CDR1 DFQATT and CDR2 SNEGSKA (reference sequence).

J is TRBJ2-5 and V is TRBV18; TRBD1 might be the D (5 bases). This CDR3 is 14 amino acids long. The germline V gene encodes CDR1 KGHSH and CDR2 LQKENI. V was clipped by 3 bases and J by 9 bases, with 17 bases between them. The CDR3 nucleotides read TGTGCCAGCTCACCTCAAGACGGACAAAAGGCCCAGTACTTC. Its translation: CASSPQDGQKAQYF. The whole variable domain, remainder taken from reference TRBV18 and TRBJ2-5, is NAGVMQNPRHLVRRRGQEARLRCSPMKGHSHVYWYRQLPEEGLKFMVYLQKENIIDESGMPKERFSAEFPKEGPSILRIQQVVRGDSAAYFCASSPQDGQKAQYFGPGTRLLVL.

The chain links TRBV7-2 to TRBJ2-2, with 11 bases aligning to TRBD2. The CDR3 extends over 15 amino acids. Germline trimming cut 7 bases from V and 4 bases from J; bases unmatched to any gene: 5. Germline V gene sequence: CDR1 SGHTA, CDR2 FQGNSA. As DNA, the CDR3 is TGTGCCAGCACCCTAGCGGGAGGTCGCACCGGGGAGCTGTTTTTT. As protein: CASTLAGGRTGELFF.

This clonotype was picked up a small number of times. The chain has TRBV20-1 and TRBJ2-1, with TRBD1 matching 7 bases. The CDR3 has 13 residues. Losses at the gene ends were 6 bases for V and 4 bases for J; bases not matched to a gene: 6. Germline V CDR1 and CDR2: DFQATT, SNEGSKA (reference sequence). The CDR3 DNA is TGCAGTGCAAGGGGGACAGCTTACAATGAGCAGTTCTTC. This sequence encodes CSARGTAYNEQFF.

The table lists this clonotype with a few counts. The J gene is TRBJ1-1, the V gene TRBV4-1, with D hard to call. The length of the CDR3 is 21 residues. Germline CDR1 MGHRA, CDR2 YSYEKL. V lost 5 bases and J lost 4, with 35 bases in between. Here the CDR3 reads CASSSTSNLFIPPIGPTEAFF. The CDR3 DNA follows: TGCGCCAGCAGCTCGACCTCTAACCTTTTCATCCCGCCTATAGGGCCCACTGAAGCTTTCTTT.

This clonotype showed up just once. This chain connects TRBV5-6 to TRBJ2-3, with D perhaps matching TRBD1 or TRBD2 (5 bases each). The CDR3 contains 15 residues. With 2 bases removed from V and 2 bases from J, the gap between germline ends came to 12 bases. Germline CDR1 is SGHDT and CDR2 is YYEEEE. CDR3 amino acids: CASSFGATFTDTQYF. The CDR3 DNA is TGTGCCAGCAGCTTCGGGGCAACATTCACAGATACGCAGTATTTT.

This clonotype was seen more than once but under ten times. The chain carries TRBV6-1 and TRBJ2-7; 9 bases match TRBD1. The V segment lost 10 bases and the J segment 0 bases; nucleotides outside the gene matches: 10. Per the germline V gene, CDR1 is MNHNS and CDR2 is SASEGT. The CDR3 is 15 amino acids. Written as DNA, the CDR3 is TGTGCCACCTCCCTGACAGGGGGGACCTCCTACGAGCAGTACTTC. Translating gives CATSLTGGTSYEQYF.